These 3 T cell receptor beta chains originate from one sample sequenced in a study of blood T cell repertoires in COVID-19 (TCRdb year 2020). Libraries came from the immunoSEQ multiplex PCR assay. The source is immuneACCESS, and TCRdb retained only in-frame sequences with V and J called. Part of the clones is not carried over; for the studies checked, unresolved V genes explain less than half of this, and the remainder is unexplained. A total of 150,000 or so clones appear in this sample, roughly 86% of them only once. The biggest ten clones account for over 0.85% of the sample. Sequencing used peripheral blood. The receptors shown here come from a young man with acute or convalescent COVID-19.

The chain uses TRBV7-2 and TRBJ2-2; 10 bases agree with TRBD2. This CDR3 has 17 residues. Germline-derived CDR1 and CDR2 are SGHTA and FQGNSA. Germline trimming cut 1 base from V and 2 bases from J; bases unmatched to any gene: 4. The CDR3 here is CASSLVAGGGNTGELFF. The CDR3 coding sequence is TGTGCCAGCAGCTTAGTAGCGGGGGGCGGTAACACCGGGGAGCTGTTTTTT.

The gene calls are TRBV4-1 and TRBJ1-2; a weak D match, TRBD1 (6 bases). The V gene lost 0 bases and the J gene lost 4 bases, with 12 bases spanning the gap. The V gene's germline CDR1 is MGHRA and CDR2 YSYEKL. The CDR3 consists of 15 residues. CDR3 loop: CASSQDTAGAYGYTF. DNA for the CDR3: TGCGCCAGCAGCCAAGATACGGCAGGGGCCTATGGCTACACCTTC.

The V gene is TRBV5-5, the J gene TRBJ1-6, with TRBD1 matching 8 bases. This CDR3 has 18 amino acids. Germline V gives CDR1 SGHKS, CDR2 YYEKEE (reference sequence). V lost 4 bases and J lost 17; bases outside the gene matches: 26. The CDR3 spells CASSLVPPPTGDPDSIHF. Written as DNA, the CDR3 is TGTGCCAGCAGCCTCGTACCCCCACCGACAGGGGACCCCGATTCAATCCACTTT.